This record concerns one T cell receptor beta chain sequence. The record originates from a study of blood T cell repertoires in COVID-19. Study-wide context: The United States, Italy and Spain were the sources of the acute and convalescent COVID-19 samples. PBMCs, B-cell-depleted T cells, or T cells provided the cDNA or gDNA that made up the material.

How the authors handled the data: Cell counts per sample came from amplifying reference gene primers. TCRdb's table, derived via immunoSEQ multiplex PCR, lists solely in-frame clones and lacks some. V, J and clone size derive from that table, while D and trimming were established from the DNA sequence. The sample consists of some 150,000 clones, over 75% of them appearing once. The sequence was collected from a woman in her fifties or sixties with active COVID-19. The sequenced sample consisted of peripheral blood.

The CDR3 protein is CASSINGLYNEQFF. The CDR3 nucleotides are TGTGCCAGTAGTATTAACGGTCTCTACAATGAGCAGTTCTTC. J is TRBJ2-1 and V is TRBV19; D is unresolved. V lost 3 bases, J lost 3 bases, and 9 bases lay in between. The CDR3 loop spans 14 amino acids. The V gene's germline CDR1 is LNHDA and CDR2 SQIVND (reference sequence).